This TCR beta chain derives from a study of somatic mutations in cytotoxic T cells in rheumatoid arthritis. Study context: Sorted by flow to nearly 100% purity were some V beta antibody-stained T-cell populations, including V beta1+ cells sequenced for TCRB.

Positive selection with magnetic beads achieved the isolation of CD4+ and CD8+ cells, followed by a flow cytometry check of purity. The study's findings and limits: The top CD8+ clone topped 20% of CD8+ cells in about an eighth of the 65 patients.

Here immunoSEQ multiplex PCR was the method, and the copy in TCRdb shows in-frame clones only, minus some. This table has more than 20,000 clones, roughly 80% appearing once. Concerning this clone: Its matching antigen is unknown.

The sequencing sample was made of CD8+ T cells sorted from blood. This TCR was recovered from a man aged 45-60 years in good health.

This chain's CDR3 is CATSRVPEETQYF. The DNA for the CDR3 is TGTGCCACCAGCAGAGTCCCTGAAGAGACCCAGTACTTC. V is TRBV15 and J is TRBJ2-5; D unresolved. The CDR3 contains 13 residues. Per the germline V gene, CDR1 is LNHNV and CDR2 is YYDKDF (reference sequence). V lost 1 base, J lost 3 bases, and 6 bases lay in between.